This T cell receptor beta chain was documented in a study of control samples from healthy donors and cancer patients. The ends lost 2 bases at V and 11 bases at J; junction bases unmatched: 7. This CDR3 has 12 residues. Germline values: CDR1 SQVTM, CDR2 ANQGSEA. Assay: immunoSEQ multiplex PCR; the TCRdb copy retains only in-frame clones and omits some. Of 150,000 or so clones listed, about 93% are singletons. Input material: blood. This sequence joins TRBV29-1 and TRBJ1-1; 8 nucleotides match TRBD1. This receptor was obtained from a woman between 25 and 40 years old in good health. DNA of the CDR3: TGCAGCGTTGAACCCCAGGGGGCTGGCGCTTTCTTT. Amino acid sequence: CSVEPQGAGAFF.